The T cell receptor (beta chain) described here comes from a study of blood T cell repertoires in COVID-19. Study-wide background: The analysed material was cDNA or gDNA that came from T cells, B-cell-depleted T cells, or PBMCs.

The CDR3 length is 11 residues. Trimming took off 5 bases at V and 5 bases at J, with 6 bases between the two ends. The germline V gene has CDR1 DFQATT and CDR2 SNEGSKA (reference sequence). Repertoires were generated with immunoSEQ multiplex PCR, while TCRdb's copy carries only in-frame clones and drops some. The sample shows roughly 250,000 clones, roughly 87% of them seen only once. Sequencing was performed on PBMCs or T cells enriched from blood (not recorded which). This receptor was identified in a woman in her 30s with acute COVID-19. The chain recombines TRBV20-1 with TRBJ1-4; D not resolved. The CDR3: CSAPRNEKLFF. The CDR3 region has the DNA TGCAGTGCTCCCAGGAATGAAAAACTGTTTTTT.